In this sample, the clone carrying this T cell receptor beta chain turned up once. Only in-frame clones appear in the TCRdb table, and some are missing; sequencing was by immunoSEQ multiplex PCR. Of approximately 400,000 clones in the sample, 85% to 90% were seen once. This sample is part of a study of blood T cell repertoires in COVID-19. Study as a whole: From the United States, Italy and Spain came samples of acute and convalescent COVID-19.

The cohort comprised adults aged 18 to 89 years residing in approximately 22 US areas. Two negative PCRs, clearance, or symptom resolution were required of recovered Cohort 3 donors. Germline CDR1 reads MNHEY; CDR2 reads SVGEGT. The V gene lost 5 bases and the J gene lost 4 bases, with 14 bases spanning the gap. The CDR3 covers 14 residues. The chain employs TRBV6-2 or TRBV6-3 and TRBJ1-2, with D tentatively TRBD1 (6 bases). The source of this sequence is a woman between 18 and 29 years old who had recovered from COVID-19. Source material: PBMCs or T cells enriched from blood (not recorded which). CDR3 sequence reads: CASSPQGLSYGYTF. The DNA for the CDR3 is TGTGCCAGCAGTCCCCAGGGGCTAAGCTATGGCTACACCTTC.